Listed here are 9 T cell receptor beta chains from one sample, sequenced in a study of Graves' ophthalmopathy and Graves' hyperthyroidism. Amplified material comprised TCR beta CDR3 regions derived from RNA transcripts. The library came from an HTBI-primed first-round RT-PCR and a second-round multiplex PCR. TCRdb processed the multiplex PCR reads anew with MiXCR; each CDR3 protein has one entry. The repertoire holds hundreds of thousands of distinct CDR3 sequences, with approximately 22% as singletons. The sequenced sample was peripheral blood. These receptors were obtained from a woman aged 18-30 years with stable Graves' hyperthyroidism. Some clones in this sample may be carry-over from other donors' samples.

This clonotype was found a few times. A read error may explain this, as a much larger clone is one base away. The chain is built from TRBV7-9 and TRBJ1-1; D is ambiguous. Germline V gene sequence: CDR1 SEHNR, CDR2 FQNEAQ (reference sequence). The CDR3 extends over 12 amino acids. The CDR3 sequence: CASSFDVSEACF. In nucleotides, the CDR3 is TGTGCCAGCAGCTTCGATGTCTCTGAAGCTTGCTTT.

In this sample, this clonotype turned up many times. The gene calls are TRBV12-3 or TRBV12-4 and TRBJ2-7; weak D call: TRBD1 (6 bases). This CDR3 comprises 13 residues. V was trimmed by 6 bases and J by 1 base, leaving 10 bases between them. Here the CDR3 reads CASSDRTSYEQYF. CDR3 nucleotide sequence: TGTGCCAGCAGCGACAGGACATCCTACGAGCAGTACTTC.

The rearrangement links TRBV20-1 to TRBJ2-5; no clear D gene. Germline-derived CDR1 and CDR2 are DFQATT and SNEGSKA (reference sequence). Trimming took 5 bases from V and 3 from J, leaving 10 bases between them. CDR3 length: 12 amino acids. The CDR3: CSAGANEETQYF. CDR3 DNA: TGCAGTGCTGGAGCTAACGAAGAGACCCAGTACTTC.

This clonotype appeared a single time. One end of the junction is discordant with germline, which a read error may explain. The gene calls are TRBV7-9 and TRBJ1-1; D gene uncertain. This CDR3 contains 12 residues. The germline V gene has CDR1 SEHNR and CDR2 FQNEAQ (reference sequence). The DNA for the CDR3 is TGTGCCTGCAGCTCACAGAACACTGAAGCTTTCTTT. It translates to CACSSQNTEAFF.

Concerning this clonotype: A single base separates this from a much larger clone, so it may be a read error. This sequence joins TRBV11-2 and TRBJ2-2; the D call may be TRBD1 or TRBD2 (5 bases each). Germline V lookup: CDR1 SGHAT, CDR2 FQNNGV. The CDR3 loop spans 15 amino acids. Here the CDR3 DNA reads TGTGCCAGCAGCTTAGAAGGGACGCCCACCGGGGAGCTGTGTTTT. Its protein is CASSLEGTPTGELCF.

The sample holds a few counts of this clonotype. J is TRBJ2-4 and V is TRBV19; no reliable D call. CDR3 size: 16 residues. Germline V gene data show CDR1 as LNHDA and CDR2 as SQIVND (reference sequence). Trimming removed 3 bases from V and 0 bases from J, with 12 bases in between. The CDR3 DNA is TGTGCCAGTAGTATTGGGGAATACTTAGCCAAAAACATTCAGTACTTC. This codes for CASSIGEYLAKNIQYF.

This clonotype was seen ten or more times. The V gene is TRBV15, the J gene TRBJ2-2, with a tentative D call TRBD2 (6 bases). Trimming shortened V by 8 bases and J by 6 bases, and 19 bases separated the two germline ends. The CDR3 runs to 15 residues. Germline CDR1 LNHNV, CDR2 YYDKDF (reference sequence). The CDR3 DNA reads TGTGCCACCTCAAGGAAACTGCGGGGATCCGGGGAGCTGTTTTTT. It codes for CATSRKLRGSGELFF.

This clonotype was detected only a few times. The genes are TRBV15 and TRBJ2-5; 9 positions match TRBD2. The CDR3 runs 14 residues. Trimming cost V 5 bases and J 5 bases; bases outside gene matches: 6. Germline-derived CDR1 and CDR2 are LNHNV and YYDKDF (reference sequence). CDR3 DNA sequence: TGTGCCACCAGCTTGCGGGGGGGAGGGGAGACCCAGTACTTC. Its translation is CATSLRGGGETQYF.

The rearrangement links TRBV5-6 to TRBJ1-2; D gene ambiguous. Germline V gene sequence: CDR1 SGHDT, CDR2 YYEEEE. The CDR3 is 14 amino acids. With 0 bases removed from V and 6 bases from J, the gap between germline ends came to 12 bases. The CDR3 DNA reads TGTGCCAGCAGCTTGGGCTTCGGAAGGGATGGCTACACCTTC. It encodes CASSLGFGRDGYTF.